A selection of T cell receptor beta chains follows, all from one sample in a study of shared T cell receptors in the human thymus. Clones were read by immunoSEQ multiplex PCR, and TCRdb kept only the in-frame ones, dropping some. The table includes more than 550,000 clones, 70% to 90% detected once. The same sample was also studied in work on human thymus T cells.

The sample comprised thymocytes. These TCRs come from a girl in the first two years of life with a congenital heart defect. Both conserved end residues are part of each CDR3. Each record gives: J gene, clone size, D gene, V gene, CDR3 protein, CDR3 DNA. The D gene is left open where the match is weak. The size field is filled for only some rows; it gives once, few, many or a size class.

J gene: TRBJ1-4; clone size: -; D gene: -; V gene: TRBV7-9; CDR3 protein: CASSLGGSNEKLFF; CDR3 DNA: TGTGCCAGCAGCTTGGGGGGATCTAATGAAAAACTGTTTTTT
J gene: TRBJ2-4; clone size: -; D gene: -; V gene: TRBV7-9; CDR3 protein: CASSRQRGDIQYF; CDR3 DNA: TGTGCCAGCTCCCGACAGCGAGGAGACATTCAGTACTTC
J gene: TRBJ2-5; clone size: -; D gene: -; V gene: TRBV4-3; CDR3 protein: CASSQAPAGSGQQETQYF; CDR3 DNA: TGCGCCAGCAGCCAAGCCCCCGCGGGTAGTGGGCAACAAGAGACCCAGTACTTC
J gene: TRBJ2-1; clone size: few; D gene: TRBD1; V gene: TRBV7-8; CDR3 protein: CASSPGDRGNEQFF; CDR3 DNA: TGTGCCAGCAGCCCAGGGGACAGGGGCAATGAGCAGTTCTTC
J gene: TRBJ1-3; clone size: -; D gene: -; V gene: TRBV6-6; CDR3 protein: CASSLPGAPGNTIYF; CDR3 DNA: TGTGCCAGCAGCCTACCAGGCGCCCCTGGAAACACCATATATTTT
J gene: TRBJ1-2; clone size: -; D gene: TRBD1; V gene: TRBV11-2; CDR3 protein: CASSSLPGTDPYGYTF; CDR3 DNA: TGTGCCAGCAGCTCGCTTCCTGGGACAGACCCCTATGGCTACACCTTC
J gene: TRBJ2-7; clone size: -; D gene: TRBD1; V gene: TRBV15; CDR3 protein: CATSVRTGNTYEQYF; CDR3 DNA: TGTGCCACCAGCGTACGGACAGGAAACACCTACGAGCAGTACTTC
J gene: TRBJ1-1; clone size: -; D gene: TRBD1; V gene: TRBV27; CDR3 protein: CASSLQGDTEAFF; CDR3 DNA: TGTGCCAGCAGTTTACAGGGGGACACTGAAGCTTTCTTT
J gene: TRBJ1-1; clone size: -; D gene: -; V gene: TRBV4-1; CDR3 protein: CASSQVSTHKAFF; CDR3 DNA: TGCGCCAGCAGCCAAGTTTCCACCCACAAAGCTTTCTTT
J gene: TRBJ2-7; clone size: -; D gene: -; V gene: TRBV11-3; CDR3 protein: CASSPTPTGPYEQYF; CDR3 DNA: TGTGCCAGCAGCCCTACTCCGACTGGCCCCTACGAGCAGTACTTC
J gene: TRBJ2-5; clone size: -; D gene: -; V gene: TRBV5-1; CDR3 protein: CASSLRAAVQETQYF; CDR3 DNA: TGCGCCAGCAGCTTGCGAGCGGCAGTCCAAGAGACCCAGTACTTC
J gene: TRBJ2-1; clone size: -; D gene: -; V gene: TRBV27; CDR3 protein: CASSFSRAYNEQFF; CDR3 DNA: TGTGCCAGCAGTTTTTCCAGGGCTTACAATGAGCAGTTCTTC
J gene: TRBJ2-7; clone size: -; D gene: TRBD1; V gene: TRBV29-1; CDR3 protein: CSVAPGQDYEQYF; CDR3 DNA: TGCAGCGTTGCCCCGGGACAGGACTACGAGCAGTACTTC
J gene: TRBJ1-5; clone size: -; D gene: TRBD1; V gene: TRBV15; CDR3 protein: CATSSRGQGGTQHF; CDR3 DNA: TGTGCCACCAGCAGCAGGGGACAGGGTGGAACCCAGCATTTT
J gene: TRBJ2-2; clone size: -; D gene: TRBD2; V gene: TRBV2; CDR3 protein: CASALAGAITGELFF; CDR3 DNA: TGTGCCAGCGCTCTAGCGGGGGCCATAACCGGGGAGCTGTTTTTT
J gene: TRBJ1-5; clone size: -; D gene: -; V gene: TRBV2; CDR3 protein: CASRGHQYPSPHNQPQHF; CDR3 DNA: TGTGCCAGCAGGGGACACCAATACCCCTCACCACACAATCAGCCCCAGCATTTT
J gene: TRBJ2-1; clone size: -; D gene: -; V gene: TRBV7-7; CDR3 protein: CASSLDRVYNEQFF; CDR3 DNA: TGTGCTAGCAGCTTAGATCGCGTTTACAATGAGCAGTTCTTC
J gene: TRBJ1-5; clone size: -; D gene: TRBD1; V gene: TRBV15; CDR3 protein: CATSREKDRSYRGQPQHF; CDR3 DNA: TGTGCCACCAGCAGGGAGAAGGACAGGTCCTACCGGGGTCAGCCCCAGCATTTT
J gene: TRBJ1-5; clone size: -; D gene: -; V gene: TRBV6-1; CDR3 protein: CASRIYSNQPQHF; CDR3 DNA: TGTGCCAGCAGAATTTATAGCAATCAGCCCCAGCATTTT
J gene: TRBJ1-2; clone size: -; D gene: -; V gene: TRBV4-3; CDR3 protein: CASSQDPYRALVF; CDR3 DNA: TGCGCCAGCAGCCAAGATCCCTACAGGGCTCTAGTCTTC
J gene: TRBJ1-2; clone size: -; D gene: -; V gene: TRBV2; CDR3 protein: CASSEALNDIPGGDYGYTF; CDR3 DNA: TGTGCCAGCAGTGAAGCGCTCAACGACATACCCGGAGGTGACTATGGCTACACCTTC
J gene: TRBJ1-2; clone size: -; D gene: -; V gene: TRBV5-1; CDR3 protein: CASSPRGFDYGYTF; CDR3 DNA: TGCGCCAGCAGCCCGAGAGGGTTTGACTATGGCTACACCTTC
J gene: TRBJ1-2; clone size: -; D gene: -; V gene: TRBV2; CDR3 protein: CASSDGTLSGYTF; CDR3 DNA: TGTGCCAGCAGTGACGGGACTCTAAGTGGCTACACCTTC
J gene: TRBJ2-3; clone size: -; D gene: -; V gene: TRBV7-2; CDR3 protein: CASNHKTDSSTDTQYF; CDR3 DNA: TGTGCCAGCAATCACAAGACGGACTCCAGCACAGATACGCAGTATTTT
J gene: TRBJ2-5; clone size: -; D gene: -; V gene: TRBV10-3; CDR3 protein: CAISATGVQETQYF; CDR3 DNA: TGTGCCATCAGTGCGACGGGGGTTCAAGAGACCCAGTACTTC
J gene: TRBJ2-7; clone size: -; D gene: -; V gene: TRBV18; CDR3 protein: CASSRPTVYEQYF; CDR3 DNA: TGTGCCAGCTCTCGACCGACAGTCTACGAGCAGTACTTC
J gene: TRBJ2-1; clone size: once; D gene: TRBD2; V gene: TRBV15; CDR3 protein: CATSRVRGVNEQFF; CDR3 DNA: TGTGCCACCAGCAGAGTTCGGGGGGTGAATGAGCAGTTCTTC
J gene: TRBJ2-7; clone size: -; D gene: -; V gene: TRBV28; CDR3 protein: CASSPTAPSYEQYF; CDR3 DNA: TGTGCCAGCAGTCCGACAGCGCCGTCCTACGAGCAGTACTTC
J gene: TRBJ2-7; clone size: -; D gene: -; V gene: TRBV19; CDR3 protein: CASSSRDCSSYEQYF; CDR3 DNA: TGTGCCAGTAGCAGCCGGGACTGTAGCTCCTACGAGCAGTACTTC
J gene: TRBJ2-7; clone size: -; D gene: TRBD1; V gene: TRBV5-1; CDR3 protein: CASSRDSTYEQYF; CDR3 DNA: TGCGCCAGCAGTCGGGACAGTACCTACGAGCAGTACTTC
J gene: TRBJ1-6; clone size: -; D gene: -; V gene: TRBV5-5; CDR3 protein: CASSLRTASSYNSPLHF; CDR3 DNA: TGTGCCAGCAGCTTACGGACAGCGAGCTCCTATAATTCACCCCTCCACTTT
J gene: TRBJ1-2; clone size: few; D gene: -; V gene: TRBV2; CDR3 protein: CASSEGSQGCGYTF; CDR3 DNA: TGTGCCAGCAGTGAAGGGAGTCAGGGTTGTGGCTACACCTTC
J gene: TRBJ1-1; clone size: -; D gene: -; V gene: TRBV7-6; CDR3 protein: CASSLTSGELNEAFF; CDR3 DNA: TGTGCCAGCAGCTTAACCTCCGGTGAGTTAAATGAAGCTTTCTTT
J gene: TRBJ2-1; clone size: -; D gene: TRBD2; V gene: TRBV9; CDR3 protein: CASSVEWLAGPSYNEQFF; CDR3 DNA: TGTGCCAGCAGCGTAGAATGGCTAGCGGGGCCATCCTACAATGAGCAGTTCTTC
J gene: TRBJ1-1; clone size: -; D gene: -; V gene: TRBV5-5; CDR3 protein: CASSSTCLRANTEAFF; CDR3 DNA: TGTGCCAGCAGCTCCACGTGCCTCAGGGCGAACACTGAAGCTTTCTTT
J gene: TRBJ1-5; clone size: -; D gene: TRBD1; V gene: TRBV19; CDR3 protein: CASSTRDRGCQPQHF; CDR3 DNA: TGTGCCAGTAGTACCCGGGACAGGGGTTGTCAGCCCCAGCATTTT
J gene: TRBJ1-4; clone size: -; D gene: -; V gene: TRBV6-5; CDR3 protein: CASTHNEKLFF; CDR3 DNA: TGTGCCAGCACCCATAATGAAAAACTGTTTTTT
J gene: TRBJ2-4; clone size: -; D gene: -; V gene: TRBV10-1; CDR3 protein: CASTYYNREGYTFKNIQYF; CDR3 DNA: TGCGCCAGCACATACTACAACAGGGAGGGATATACCTTCAAAAACATTCAGTACTTC
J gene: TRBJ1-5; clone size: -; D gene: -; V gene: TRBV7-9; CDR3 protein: CASSKYSNQPQHF; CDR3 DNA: TGTGCCAGCAGCAAATATAGCAATCAGCCCCAGCATTTT
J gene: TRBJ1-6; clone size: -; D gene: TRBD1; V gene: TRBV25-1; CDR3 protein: CASSEQGASSPLHF; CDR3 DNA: TGTGCCAGCAGTGAACAGGGGGCCAGTTCACCCCTCCACTTT
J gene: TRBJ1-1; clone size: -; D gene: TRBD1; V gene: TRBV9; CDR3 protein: CASSAGQGRTEAFF; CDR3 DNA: TGTGCCAGCAGCGCCGGACAGGGGAGGACTGAAGCTTTCTTT
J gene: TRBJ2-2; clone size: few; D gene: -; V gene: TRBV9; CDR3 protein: CASSWATGELFF; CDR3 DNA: TGTGCCAGCAGTTGGGCGACCGGGGAGCTGTTTTTT
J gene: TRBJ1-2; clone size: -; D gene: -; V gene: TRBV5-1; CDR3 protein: CASSLAAQTHYGYTF; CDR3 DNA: TGCGCCAGCAGCTTGGCCGCACAGACCCACTATGGCTACACCTTC
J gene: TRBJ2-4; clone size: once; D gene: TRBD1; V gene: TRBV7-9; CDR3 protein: CASSRDRERVRDIQYF; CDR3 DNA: TGTGCCAGCAGCCGAGACAGGGAACGTGTCCGAGACATTCAGTACTTC
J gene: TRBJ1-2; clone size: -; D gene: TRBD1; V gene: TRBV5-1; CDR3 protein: CASSKQGVDYGYTF; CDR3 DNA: TGCGCCAGCAGCAAACAGGGGGTAGACTATGGCTACACCTTC
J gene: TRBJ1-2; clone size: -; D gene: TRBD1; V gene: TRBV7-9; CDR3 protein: CASSSTGGMNYGYTF; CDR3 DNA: TGTGCCAGCAGCTCCACAGGGGGCATGAACTATGGCTACACCTTC
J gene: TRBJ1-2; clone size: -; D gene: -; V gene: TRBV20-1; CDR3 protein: CSARTGTRDTF; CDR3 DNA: TGCAGTGCTAGAACAGGGACACGCGACACCTTC
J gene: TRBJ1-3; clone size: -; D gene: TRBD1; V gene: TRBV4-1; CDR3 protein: CASSQGSGGHRKTIYF; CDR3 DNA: TGCGCCAGCAGCCAAGGGTCAGGGGGGCACCGAAAGACCATATATTTT
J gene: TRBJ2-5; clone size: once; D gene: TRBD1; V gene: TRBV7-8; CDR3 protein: CASSSTAQGTGETQYF; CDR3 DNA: TGTGCCAGCAGCTCGACAGCACAGGGGACGGGAGAGACCCAGTACTTC
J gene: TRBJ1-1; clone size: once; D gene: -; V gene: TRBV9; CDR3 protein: CASSAYGGEAFF; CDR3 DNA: TGTGCCAGCAGCGCGTACGGAGGTGAAGCTTTCTTT
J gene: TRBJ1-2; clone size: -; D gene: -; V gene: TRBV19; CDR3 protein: CAIQSEGGNGYTF; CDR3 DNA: TGTGCCATCCAATCAGAGGGAGGGAATGGCTACACCTTC
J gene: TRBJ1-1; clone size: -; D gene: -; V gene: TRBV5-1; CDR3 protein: CASSLGDRNNHTEAFF; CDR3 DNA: TGCGCCAGCAGCTTGGGCGACAGGAACAACCACACTGAAGCTTTCTTT
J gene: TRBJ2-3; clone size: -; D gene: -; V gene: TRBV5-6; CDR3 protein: CASSLWLLNTDTQYF; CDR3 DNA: TGTGCCAGCAGCTTGTGGTTACTAAACACAGATACGCAGTATTTT
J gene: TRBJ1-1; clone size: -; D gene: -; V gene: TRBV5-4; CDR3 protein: CASSLAGSRGTEAFF; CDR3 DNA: TGTGCCAGCAGCTTGGCCGGTTCGAGGGGGACTGAAGCTTTCTTT
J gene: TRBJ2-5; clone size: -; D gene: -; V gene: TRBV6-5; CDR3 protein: CASSRIWRAQETQYF; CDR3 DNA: TGTGCCAGCAGTCGAATATGGAGGGCCCAAGAGACCCAGTACTTC
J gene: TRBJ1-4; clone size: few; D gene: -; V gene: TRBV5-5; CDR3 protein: CASSPGSTPRDEKLFF; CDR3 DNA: TGTGCCAGCAGCCCAGGTTCGACACCGAGGGATGAAAAACTGTTTTTT
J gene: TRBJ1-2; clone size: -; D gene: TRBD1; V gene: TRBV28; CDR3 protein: CASRGRIRGRCLSGYTF; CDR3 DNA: TGTGCCAGCAGGGGCCGGATCAGGGGGCGTTGTCTCTCTGGCTACACCTTC
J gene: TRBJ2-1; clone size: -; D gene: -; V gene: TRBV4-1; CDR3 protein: CASSQMPLFSGVTYNEQFF; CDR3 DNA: TGCGCCAGCAGCCAAATGCCCCTCTTCTCAGGGGTCACCTACAATGAGCAGTTCTTC
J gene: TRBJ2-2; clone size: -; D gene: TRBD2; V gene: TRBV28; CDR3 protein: CASSFRSELAGPHTGELFF; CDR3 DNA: TGTGCCAGCAGTTTCAGGTCGGAACTAGCGGGGCCACACACCGGGGAGCTGTTTTTT